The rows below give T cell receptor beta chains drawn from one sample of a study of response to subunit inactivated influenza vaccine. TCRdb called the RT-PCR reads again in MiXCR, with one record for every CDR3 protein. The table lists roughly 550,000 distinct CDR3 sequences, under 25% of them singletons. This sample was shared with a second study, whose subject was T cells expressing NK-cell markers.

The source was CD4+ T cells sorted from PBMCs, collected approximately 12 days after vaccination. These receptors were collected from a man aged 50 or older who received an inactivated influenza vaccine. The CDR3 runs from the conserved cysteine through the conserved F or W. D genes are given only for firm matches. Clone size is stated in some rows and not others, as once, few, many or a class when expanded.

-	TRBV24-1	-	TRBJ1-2	TGTGCCACCAGTGACACCCGCACCTATGGCTACACCTTC	CATSDTRTYGYTF
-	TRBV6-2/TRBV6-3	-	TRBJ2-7	TGTGCCAGCAGTTACTGGGACATCCCCTACGAGCAGTACTTC	CASSYWDIPYEQYF
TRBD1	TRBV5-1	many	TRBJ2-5	TGCGCCAGCAGGGGGACAGCCCAAGAGACCCAGTACTTC	CASRGTAQETQYF
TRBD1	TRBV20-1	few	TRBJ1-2	TGCAGTGCTGACGACAGGGAGGGATATGGCTACACCTTC	CSADDREGYGYTF
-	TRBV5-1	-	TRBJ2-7	TGCGCCAGCAGCGCGACATCGACCGAGCAGTACTTC	CASSATSTEQYF
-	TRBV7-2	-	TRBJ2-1	TGTGCCAGCAGCCCCAGTTGGAATGAGCAGTTCTTC	CASSPSWNEQFF
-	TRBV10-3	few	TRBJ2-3	TGTGCCATCAGTGGGACACCGGCCGATACGCAGTATTTT	CAISGTPADTQYF
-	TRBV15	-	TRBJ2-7	TGTGCCACCAGCAGAGGCACCACCGCCTCCTACGAGCAGTACTTC	CATSRGTTASYEQYF
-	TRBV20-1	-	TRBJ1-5	TGCAGTGCTAGAGATTCGACTGCCAGGGAGCCCCAGCATTTT	CSARDSTAREPQHF
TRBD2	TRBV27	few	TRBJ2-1	TGTGCCAGCAGTTTACTGGCTAGCGGGAGCGGCGATGAGCAGTTCTTC	CASSLLASGSGDEQFF
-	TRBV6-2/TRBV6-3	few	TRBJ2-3	TGTGCCAGCAGTCCAACGTCTGATACGCAGTATTTT	CASSPTSDTQYF
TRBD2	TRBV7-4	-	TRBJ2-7	TGTGCCAGCAGCCCCCCCAGGGTAGGCGGGAGAATCGAGCAGTACTTC	CASSPPRVGGRIEQYF
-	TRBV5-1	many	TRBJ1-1	TGCGCCAGCAGCTTTGGGACAACGAACACTGAAGCTTTCTTT	CASSFGTTNTEAFF
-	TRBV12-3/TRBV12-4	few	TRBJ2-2	TGTGCCAGCAGTCCCATCGGGAAAACCGGGGAGCTGTTTTTT	CASSPIGKTGELFF
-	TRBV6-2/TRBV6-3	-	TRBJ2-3	TGTGCCAGCAGTACTCAGGTATCGAGCACAGATACGCAGTATTTT	CASSTQVSSTDTQYF
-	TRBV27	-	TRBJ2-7	TGTGCCAGCAGTAAACCCGGGACGGGTACCTACGAGCAGTACTTC	CASSKPGTGTYEQYF
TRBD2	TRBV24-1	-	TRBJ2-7	TGTGCCACCAGAAGGACTAGCGGCACAAGCTCCTACGAGCAGTACTTC	CATRRTSGTSSYEQYF